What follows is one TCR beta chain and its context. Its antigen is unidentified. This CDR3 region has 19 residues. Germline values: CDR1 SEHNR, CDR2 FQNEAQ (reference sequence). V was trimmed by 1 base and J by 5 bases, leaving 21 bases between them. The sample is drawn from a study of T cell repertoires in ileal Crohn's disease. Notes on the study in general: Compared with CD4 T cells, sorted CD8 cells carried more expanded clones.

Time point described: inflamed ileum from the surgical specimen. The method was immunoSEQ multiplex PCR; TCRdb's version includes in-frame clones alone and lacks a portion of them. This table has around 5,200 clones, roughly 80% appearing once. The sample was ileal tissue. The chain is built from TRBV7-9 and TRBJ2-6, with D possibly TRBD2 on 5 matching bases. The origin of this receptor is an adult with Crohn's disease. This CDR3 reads CASSLGEQTLLGWANVLTF. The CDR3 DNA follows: TGTGCCAGCAGCTTAGGGGAGCAGACTTTACTCGGCTGGGCCAACGTCCTGACTTTC. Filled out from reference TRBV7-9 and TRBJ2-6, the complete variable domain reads DTGVSQNPRHKITKRGQNVTFRCDPISEHNRLYWYRQTLGQGPEFLTYFQNEAQLEKSRLLSDRFSAERPKGSFSTLEIQRTEQGDSAMYLCASSLGEQTLLGWANVLTFGAGSRLTVL.